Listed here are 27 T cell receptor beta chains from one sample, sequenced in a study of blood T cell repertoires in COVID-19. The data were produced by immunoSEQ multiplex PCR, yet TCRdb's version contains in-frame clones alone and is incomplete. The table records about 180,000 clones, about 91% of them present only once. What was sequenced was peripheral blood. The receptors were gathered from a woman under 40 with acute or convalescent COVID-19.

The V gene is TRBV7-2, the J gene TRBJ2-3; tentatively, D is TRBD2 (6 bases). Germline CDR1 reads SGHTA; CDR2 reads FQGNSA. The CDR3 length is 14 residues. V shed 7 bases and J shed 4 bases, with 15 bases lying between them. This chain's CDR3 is CASTDPSGPDTQYF. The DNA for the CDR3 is TGTGCCAGCACCGACCCCAGCGGGCCAGATACGCAGTATTTT. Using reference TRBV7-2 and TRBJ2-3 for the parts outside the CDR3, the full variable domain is GAGVSQSPSNKVTEKGKDVELRCDPISGHTALYWYRQSLGQGLEFLIYFQGNSAPDKSGLPSDRFSAERTGGSVSTLTIQRTQQEDSAVYLCASTDPSGPDTQYFGPGTRLTVL.

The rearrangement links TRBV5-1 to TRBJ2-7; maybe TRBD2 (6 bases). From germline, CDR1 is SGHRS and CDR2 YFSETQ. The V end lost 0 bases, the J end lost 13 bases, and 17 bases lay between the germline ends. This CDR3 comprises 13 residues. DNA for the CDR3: TGCGCCAGCAGCTTGGATGGAGGGACTGGGTTTTACTTC. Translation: CASSLDGGTGFYF.

CDR3 in amino acids: CASSTPGQGELFF. The CDR3 DNA sequence: TGTGCCAGCAGCACCCCGGGACAGGGGGAGCTGTTTTTT. This chain uses TRBV7-2 with TRBJ2-2; 7 bases are a match to TRBD1. The CDR3 spans 13 residues. Germline CDR1 and CDR2: SGHTA and FQGNSA. Trimming cost V 5 bases and J 8 bases; bases outside gene matches: 5. The whole variable domain, remainder taken from reference TRBV7-2 and TRBJ2-2, is GAGVSQSPSNKVTEKGKDVELRCDPISGHTALYWYRQSLGQGLEFLIYFQGNSAPDKSGLPSDRFSAERTGGSVSTLTIQRTQQEDSAVYLCASSTPGQGELFFGEGSRLTVL.

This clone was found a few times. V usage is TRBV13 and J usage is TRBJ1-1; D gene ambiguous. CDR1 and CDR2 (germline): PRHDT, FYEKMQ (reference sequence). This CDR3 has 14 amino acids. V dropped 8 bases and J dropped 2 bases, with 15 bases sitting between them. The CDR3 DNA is TGTGCCAGCCACCTGACACCTTTTAACACTGAAGCTTTCTTT. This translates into CASHLTPFNTEAFF.

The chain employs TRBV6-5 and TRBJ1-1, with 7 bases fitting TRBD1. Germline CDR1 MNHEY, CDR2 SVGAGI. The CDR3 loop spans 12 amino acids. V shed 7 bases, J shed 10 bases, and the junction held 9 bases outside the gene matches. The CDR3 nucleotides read TGTGCCAGCAATCACAGGGGAGAAGGAGCTTTCTTT. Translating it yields CASNHRGEGAFF.

This CDR3 reads CATSDPTGSGYTF. The DNA for the CDR3 is TGTGCCACCAGTGACCCGACAGGATCCGGCTACACCTTC. This chain links TRBV24-1 with TRBJ1-2, with D perhaps TRBD1 (6 bases). Germline-derived CDR1 and CDR2 are KGHDR and SFDVKD. This CDR3 has 13 amino acids. The V end lost 4 bases, the J end lost 8 bases, and 13 bases lay between the germline ends.

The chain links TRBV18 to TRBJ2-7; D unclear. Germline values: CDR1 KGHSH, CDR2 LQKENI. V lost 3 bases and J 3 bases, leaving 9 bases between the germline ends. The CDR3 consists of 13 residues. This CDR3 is CASSPDTYYEQYF. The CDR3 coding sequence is TGTGCCAGCTCACCTGATACATACTACGAGCAGTACTTC.

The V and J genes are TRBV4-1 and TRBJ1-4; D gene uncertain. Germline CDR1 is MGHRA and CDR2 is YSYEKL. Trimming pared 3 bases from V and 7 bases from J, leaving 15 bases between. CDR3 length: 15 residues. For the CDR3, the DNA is TGCGCCAGCAGCCAGGGCCCGATCGTAGGTGAAAAACTGTTTTTT. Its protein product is CASSQGPIVGEKLFF.

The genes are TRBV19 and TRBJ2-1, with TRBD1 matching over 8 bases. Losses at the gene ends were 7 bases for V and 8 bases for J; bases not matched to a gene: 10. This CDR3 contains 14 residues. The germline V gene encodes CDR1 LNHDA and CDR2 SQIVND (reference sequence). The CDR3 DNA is TGTGCCAGTACCTCTCCAGGGGGCAGGTATGAGCAGTTCTTC. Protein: CASTSPGGRYEQFF.

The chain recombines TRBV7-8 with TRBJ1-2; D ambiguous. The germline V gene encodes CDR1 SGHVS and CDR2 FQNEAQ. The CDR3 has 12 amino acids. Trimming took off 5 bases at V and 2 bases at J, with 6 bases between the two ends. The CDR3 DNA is TGTGCCAGCAGCGCGATAAACTATGGCTACACCTTC. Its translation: CASSAINYGYTF.

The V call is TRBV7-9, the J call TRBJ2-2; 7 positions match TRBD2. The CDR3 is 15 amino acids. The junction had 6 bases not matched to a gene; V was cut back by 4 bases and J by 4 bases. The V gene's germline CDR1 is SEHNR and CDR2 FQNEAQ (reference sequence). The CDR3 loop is CASSYLAEATGELFF. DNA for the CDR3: TGTGCCAGCAGCTACCTAGCGGAGGCCACCGGGGAGCTGTTTTTT.

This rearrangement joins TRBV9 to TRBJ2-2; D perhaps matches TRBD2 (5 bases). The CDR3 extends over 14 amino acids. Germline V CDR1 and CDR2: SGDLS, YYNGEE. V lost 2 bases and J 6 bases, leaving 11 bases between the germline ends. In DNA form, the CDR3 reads TGTGCCAGCAGCGTGGCCGGGCGGGCCGGGGAGCTGTTTTTT. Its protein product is CASSVAGRAGELFF.

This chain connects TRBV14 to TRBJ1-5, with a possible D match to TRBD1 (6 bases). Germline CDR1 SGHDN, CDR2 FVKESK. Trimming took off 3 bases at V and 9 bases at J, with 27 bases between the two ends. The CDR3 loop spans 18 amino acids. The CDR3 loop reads CASSHHGQIPSGIGPQHF. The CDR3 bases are TGTGCCAGCAGCCACCACGGACAGATTCCCAGCGGGATAGGGCCCCAGCATTTT.

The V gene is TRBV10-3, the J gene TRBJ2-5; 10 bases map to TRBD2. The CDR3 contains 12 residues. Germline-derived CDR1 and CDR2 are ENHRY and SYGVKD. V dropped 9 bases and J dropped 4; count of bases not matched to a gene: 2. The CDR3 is CAIGTSVETQYF. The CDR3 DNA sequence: TGTGCCATAGGGACTAGCGTAGAGACCCAGTACTTC.

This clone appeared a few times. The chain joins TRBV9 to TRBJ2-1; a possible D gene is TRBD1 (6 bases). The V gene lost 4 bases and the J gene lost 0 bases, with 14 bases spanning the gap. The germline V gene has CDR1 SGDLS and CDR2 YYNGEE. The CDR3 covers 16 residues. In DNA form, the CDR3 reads TGTGCCAGCAGCCCTCCGGACAGAAGCTCCTACAATGAGCAGTTCTTC. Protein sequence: CASSPPDRSSYNEQFF. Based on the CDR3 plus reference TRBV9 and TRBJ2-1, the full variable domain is DSGVTQTPKHLITATGQRVTLRCSPRSGDLSVYWYQQSLDQGLQFLIQYYNGEERAKGNILERFSAQQFPDLHSELNLSSLELGDSALYFCASSPPDRSSYNEQFFGPGTRLTVL.

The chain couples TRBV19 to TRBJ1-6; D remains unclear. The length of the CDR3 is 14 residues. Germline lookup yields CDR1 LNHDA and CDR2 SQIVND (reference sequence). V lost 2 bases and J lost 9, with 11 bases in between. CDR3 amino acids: CASSIQSLSSPLHF. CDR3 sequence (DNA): TGTGCCAGTAGTATACAAAGTTTGAGTTCACCCCTCCACTTT.

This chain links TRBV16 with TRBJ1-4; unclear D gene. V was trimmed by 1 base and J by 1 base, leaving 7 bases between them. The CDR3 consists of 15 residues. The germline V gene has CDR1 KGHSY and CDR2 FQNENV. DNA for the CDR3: TGTGCCAGCAGCCAATTAGGGAGAACTAATGAAAAACTGTTTTTT. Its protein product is CASSQLGRTNEKLFF.

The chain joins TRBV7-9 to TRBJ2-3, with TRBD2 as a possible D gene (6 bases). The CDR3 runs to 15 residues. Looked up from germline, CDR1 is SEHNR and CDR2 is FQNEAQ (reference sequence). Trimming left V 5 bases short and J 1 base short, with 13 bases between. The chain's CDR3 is CASSHLGGGTDTQYF. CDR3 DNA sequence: TGTGCCAGCAGCCATCTGGGCGGGGGCACAGATACGCAGTATTTT.

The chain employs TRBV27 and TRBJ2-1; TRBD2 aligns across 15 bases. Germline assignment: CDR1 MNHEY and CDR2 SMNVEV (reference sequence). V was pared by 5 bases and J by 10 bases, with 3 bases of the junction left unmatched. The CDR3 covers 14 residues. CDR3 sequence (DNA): TGTGCCAGCAGTCGGACTAGCGGGAGGGCCGAGCAGTTCTTC. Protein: CASSRTSGRAEQFF.

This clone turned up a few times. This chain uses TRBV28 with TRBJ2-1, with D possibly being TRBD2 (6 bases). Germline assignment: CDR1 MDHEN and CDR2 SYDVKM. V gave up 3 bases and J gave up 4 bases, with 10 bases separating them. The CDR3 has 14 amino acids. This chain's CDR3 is CASSLGSGYNEQFF. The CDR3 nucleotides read TGTGCCAGCAGTTTGGGTAGCGGATACAATGAGCAGTTCTTC. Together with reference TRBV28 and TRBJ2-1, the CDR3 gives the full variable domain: DVKVTQSSRYLVKRTGEKVFLECVQDMDHENMFWYRQDPGLGLRLIYFSYDVKMKEKGDIPEGYSVSREKKERFSLILESASTNQTSMYLCASSLGSGYNEQFFGPGTRLTVL.

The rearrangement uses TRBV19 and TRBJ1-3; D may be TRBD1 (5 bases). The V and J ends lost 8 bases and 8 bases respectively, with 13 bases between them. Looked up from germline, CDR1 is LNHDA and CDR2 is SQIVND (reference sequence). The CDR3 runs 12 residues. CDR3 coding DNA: TGTGCCAGTCGGAACAGGATTGACACCATATATTTT. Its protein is CASRNRIDTIYF.

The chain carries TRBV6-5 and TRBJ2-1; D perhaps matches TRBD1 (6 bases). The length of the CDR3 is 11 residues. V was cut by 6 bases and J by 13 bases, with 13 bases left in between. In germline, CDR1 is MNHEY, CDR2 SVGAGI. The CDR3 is CASRQGTAQFF. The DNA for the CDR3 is TGTGCCAGCAGGCAGGGGACCGCTCAGTTCTTC.

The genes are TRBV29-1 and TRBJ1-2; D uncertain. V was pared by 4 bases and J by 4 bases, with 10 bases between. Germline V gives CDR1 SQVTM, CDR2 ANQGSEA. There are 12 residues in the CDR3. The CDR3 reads CSVAAGSYGYTF. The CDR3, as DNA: TGCAGCGTTGCAGCGGGAAGCTATGGCTACACCTTC. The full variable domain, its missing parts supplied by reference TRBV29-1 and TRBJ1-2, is SAVISQKPSRDICQRGTSLTIQCQVDSQVTMMFWYRQQPGQSLTLIATANQGSEATYESGFVIDKFPISRPNLTFSTLTVSNMSPEDSSIYLCSVAAGSYGYTFGSGTRLTVV.

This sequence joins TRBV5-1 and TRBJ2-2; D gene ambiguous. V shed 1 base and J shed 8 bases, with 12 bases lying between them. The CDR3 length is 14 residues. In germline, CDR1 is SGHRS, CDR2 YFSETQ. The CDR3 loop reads CASSLSPTLGELFF. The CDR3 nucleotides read TGCGCCAGCAGCTTGTCCCCTACCCTAGGGGAGCTGTTTTTT.

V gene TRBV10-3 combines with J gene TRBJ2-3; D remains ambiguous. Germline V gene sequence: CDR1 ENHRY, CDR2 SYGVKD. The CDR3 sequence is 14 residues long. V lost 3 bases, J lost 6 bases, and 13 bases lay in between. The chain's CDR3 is CAISELKTVDTQYF. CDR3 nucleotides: TGTGCCATCAGTGAACTAAAAACCGTGGATACGCAGTATTTT.

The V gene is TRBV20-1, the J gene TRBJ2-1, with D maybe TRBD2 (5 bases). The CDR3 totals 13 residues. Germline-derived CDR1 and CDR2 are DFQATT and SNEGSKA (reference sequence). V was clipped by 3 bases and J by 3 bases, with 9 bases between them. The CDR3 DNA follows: TGCAGTGCTAGTCTAGCCCTCTACAATGAGCAGTTCTTC. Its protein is CSASLALYNEQFF.

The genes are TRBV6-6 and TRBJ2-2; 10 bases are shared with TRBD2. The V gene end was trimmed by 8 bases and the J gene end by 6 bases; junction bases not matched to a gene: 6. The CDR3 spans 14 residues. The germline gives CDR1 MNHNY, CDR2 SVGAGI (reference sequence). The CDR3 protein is CASAQAGGPGELFF. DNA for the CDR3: TGTGCCAGCGCGCAAGCGGGAGGGCCCGGGGAGCTGTTTTTT.